The 7 T cell receptor beta chains below come from one sample, sequenced in a study of T-cell reconstitution after alpha-beta-depleted transplantation in children. Unique molecular identifiers were incorporated during preparation of the TCRbeta library. A single record per CDR3 protein comes from TCRdb applying MiXCR to the PCR reads. The table includes about 980,000 distinct CDR3 sequences, about 26% detected once. This specimen was PBMCs, mostly from graft donor cells, taken 360 days after TCRalphabeta/CD19-depleted stem cell transplant. These receptor sequences come from a boy under two years old who had a stem cell transplant for SCID, so the T cells may come from the graft donor.

In its sample, this clonotype was seen once. Compared with germline, one end of the junction differs, possibly owing to a read error. This chain uses TRBV4-1 with TRBJ2-3, with D possibly TRBD2 on 6 matching bases. The CDR3 totals 15 residues. Germline CDR1 MGHRA, CDR2 YSYEKL. The CDR3 loop is CASNQRGGGTDTQYF. The CDR3 bases are TGCGCCAGCAACCAAAGGGGCGGGGGCACAGATACGCAGTATTTT.

The V call is TRBV4-1, the J call TRBJ1-1; D not certain. There are 14 residues in the CDR3. Deletions cut 1 base from V and 4 bases from J, with 10 bases between. Germline V CDR1 and CDR2: MGHRA, YSYEKL. CDR3 DNA sequence: TGCGCCAGCAGCCAAGGTTCGGGCGGCACTGAAGCTTTCTTT. Its translation is CASSQGSGGTEAFF.

V is TRBV4-1 and J is TRBJ2-2, with 8 bases fitting TRBD2. V was clipped by 0 bases and J by 4 bases; unmatched bases: 7. Germline loops: CDR1 MGHRA, CDR2 YSYEKL. CDR3 length: 17 residues. CDR3 protein: CASSQETSGGVTGELFF. The CDR3 nucleotides read TGCGCCAGCAGCCAAGAAACCAGCGGGGGAGTCACCGGGGAGCTGTTTTTT.

The table lists this clonotype with a few counts. The chain uses TRBV28 and TRBJ2-7; 9 nucleotides match TRBD2. After removal of 5 bases from V and 8 bases from J, the junction contained 13 bases not matched to a gene. This CDR3 is 15 amino acids long. The germline V gene has CDR1 MDHEN and CDR2 SYDVKM. The CDR3 coding sequence is TGTGCCAGCAGTGGGGTATCTAGCGGGGTCGCCCAGCAGTACTTC. This encodes CASSGVSSGVAQQYF.

In its sample, this clonotype was seen a few times. The CDR3 loop is CASSLGRPRGNTIYF. The CDR3 nucleotides are TGTGCCAGCAGTTTAGGTCGGCCGCGAGGAAACACCATATATTTT. The chain recombines TRBV12-3 or TRBV12-4 with TRBJ1-3, with unresolved D. The germline V and J ends were trimmed by 1 base and 4 bases, with 11 bases remaining between them. This CDR3 is built from 15 residues.

J is TRBJ2-7 and V is TRBV5-1, with D perhaps matching TRBD1 (5 bases). CDR3 length: 19 amino acids. Trimming cost V 0 bases and J 0 bases, with 22 bases left between them. CDR1 and CDR2 from the germline V gene are SGHRS and YFSETQ. CDR3 loop: CASSLEGIYFAPSSYEQYF. The CDR3 coding sequence is TGCGCCAGCAGCTTGGAGGGGATCTACTTCGCCCCCAGCTCCTACGAGCAGTACTTC.

Remarks on this clonotype: A read error may account for a junction end that differs from germline. The chain carries TRBV29-1 and TRBJ1-4, with a tentative D call TRBD1 (6 bases). Germline CDR1 reads SQVTM; CDR2 reads ANQGSEA. This CDR3 is built from 13 residues. The CDR3 nucleotides are TGCACCGTTGTGGGGGCCACTAATGAAAAACTGTTTTTT. This codes for CTVVGATNEKLFF.